The 10 T cell receptor beta chains presented below share a single source sample, sequenced in a study of blood T cell repertoires in COVID-19. Only in-frame clones appear in the TCRdb table, and some are missing; sequencing was by immunoSEQ multiplex PCR. This sample has some 270,000 clones; around 89% occur once, and the top ten carry around 0.84%. Sequencing was done on a sample of peripheral blood. Receptors originate from a man aged 25 to 45 with acute or convalescent COVID-19.

This rearrangement joins TRBV27 to TRBJ1-2, with 9 bases matching TRBD1. Germline trimming cut 7 bases from V and 4 bases from J; bases unmatched to any gene: 7. CDR3 size: 14 residues. The germline V gene encodes CDR1 MNHEY and CDR2 SMNVEV (reference sequence). The CDR3 region is CASNSGTGSYGYTF. CDR3 DNA sequence: TGTGCCAGCAACTCCGGGACAGGGAGCTATGGCTACACCTTC.

The chain is built from TRBV6-6 and TRBJ2-1; TRBD2 matches 13 bases. CDR3 size: 14 residues. Unmatched junction bases numbered 7, after V lost 7 bases and J lost 10 bases. Germline V gene data show CDR1 as MNHNY and CDR2 as SVGAGI (reference sequence). The CDR3 sequence is CASTSLAGGREQFF. DNA for the CDR3: TGTGCCAGCACCTCACTAGCGGGGGGGCGGGAGCAGTTCTTC.

The rearrangement joins TRBV9 to TRBJ2-3; D remains unclear. From germline, CDR1 is SGDLS and CDR2 YYNGEE. This CDR3 region has 16 residues. V lost 0 bases, J lost 0 bases, and 11 bases lay in between. In DNA form, the CDR3 reads TGTGCCAGCAGCGTAGGCCCCCTACGGAGCACAGATACGCAGTATTTT. It codes for CASSVGPLRSTDTQYF.

This clone was observed a handful of times. The chain links TRBV19 to TRBJ2-2; 7 bases are shared with TRBD1. The J segment lost 1 base and the V segment lost 5 bases, leaving 4 bases of the junction unmatched. This CDR3 is 15 amino acids long. CDR1 and CDR2 (germline): LNHDA, SQIVND (reference sequence). CDR3 sequence: CASSPHRGNTGELFF. CDR3 bases: TGTGCCAGTAGTCCGCACAGGGGGAACACCGGGGAGCTGTTTTTT.

The sample holds a few counts of this clone. This chain links TRBV28 with TRBJ1-1; 7 nucleotides line up with TRBD1. The CDR3 has 14 amino acids. Germline trimming cut 3 bases from V and 8 bases from J; bases unmatched to any gene: 9. Germline V gene sequence: CDR1 MDHEN, CDR2 SYDVKM. The CDR3 sequence is CASSFLDRAREAFF. The CDR3 coding sequence is TGTGCCAGCAGTTTCCTTGACAGGGCCAGGGAAGCTTTCTTT.

A single count supports this clone. Written as DNA, the CDR3 is TGTGCCAGCAGTTCACCGGGACAGGGGTCCTACGAGCAGTACTTC. It yields the protein CASSSPGQGSYEQYF. This chain links TRBV6-5 with TRBJ2-7, with 10 bases identical to TRBD1. CDR1 MNHEY and CDR2 SVGAGI come from the germline V gene. V dropped 4 bases and J dropped 1; count of bases not matched to a gene: 4. The length of the CDR3 is 15 residues.

This clone was detected only once. V gene TRBV27 combines with J gene TRBJ2-5; TRBD1 matches at 9 bases. The trim removed 2 bases at V and 5 bases at J, leaving 3 bases unmatched. The CDR3 runs 14 residues. CDR1 is MNHEY, CDR2 SMNVEV, per germline (reference sequence). This chain's CDR3 is CASSLDRGWETQYF. The CDR3 bases are TGTGCCAGCAGTTTAGACAGGGGGTGGGAGACCCAGTACTTC.

The chain is built from TRBV28 and TRBJ1-2, with 7 bases that match TRBD1. The germline V gene encodes CDR1 MDHEN and CDR2 SYDVKM. This CDR3 spans 9 amino acids. J gave up 13 bases and V 8 bases, and 4 bases lay outside the gene matches. CDR3 sequence reads: CASGQVSTF. The CDR3 DNA is TGTGCCAGCGGACAGGTTTCCACCTTC.

The rearrangement joins TRBV6-1 to TRBJ2-6; a weak D match, TRBD1 (6 bases). This CDR3 comprises 15 residues. Trimming pared 1 base from V and 2 bases from J, leaving 6 bases between. Germline CDR1 MNHNS, CDR2 SASEGT. CDR3 nucleotides: TGTGCCAGCAGTGAAGACAGGGCTGGGGCCAACGTCCTGACTTTC. This encodes CASSEDRAGANVLTF.

The rearrangement joins TRBV28 to TRBJ1-5; TRBD1 agrees at 8 bases. The CDR3 length is 14 residues. With 5 bases clipped from V and 7 bases from J, the junction kept 7 bases outside the gene matches. Germline CDR1 MDHEN, CDR2 SYDVKM. CDR3 loop: CASSLGQVGQPQHF. The CDR3 nucleotides read TGTGCCAGCAGTCTGGGACAGGTTGGCCAGCCCCAGCATTTT.